This TCR beta chain was retrieved from a study of T cells expressing NK-cell markers (dated by TCRdb to 2019 to 2021). Background on the whole study: Three sorted T-cell subsets (CD3+CD56+NKG2C+, CD3+CD56+NKG2C- and CD3+CD56-NKG2C+) from eight donors had their TCR beta-chain repertoires profiled. Of the eight sequenced donors, seven were found to be HCMV-seropositive and one was found to be HCMV-seronegative. The study sequenced eight donors, all healthy volunteers chosen at random: three men and five women. Libraries were sequenced as 2 x 150 bp reads on Illumina HiSeq 2000/2500, MiSeq or NextSeq. The paper's findings and limits, for the study overall: Those dominant clonotypes were again the most abundant among CD3+CD56-NKG2C+ cells in a handful of donors, at about 28.3-60.1%. Whether the expanded NKG2C-expressing T cell clones were specific for HCMV antigens remained unclear. In roughly six donors, the dominant CD3+CD56+NKG2C+ clonotypes ranked among the top 10 CD8+ clonotypes, making up roughly 1.0-7.0% of CD8+ T cells.

Of note for this clonotype: Its antigen is still unknown.

Data came from an Illumina HiSeq 2000. TCR beta cDNA libraries were prepared using 5'RACE template switching, which introduced a universal primer site and unique molecular identifiers. cDNA synthesis was primed from the TCR beta constant segment and was followed by two successive PCR amplification steps. From the authors' description of their analysis: MIGEC was used to demultiplex reads and group reads by UMI, and MiTCR was used to assemble and quantify clonotypes. To exclude erroneous sequences, only TCR cDNA sequences supported by at least two reads were retained. The tcR package was used for downstream repertoire analysis, and clonotypes were matched between fractions using CDR3 nucleotide sequence together with V segment. VDJmatch was used to annotate antigen specificity against VDJdb, with one amino acid substitution in CDR3 permitted. Reprocessed by TCRdb, the reads give a single entry per CDR3 protein sequence, without DNA. The V and J calls were not made by the authors but by TCRdb's processing. The table for this sample shows fewer than 400,000 distinct CDR3 sequences. The ten most abundant clones make up around 4.9% of the sample.

HCMV serostatus was determined by detecting HCMV-specific IgG in serum with a commercial ELISA kit. Ficoll density gradient centrifugation was used to isolate peripheral blood mononuclear cells from blood. The CDR3 runs 16 residues from the cysteine to the phenylalanine. The entry carries no DNA sequence. For CDR1 and CDR2, the germline V gene (reference sequence) lists GTSNPN and SVGIG. The chain couples TRBV30 to TRBJ2-3; TCRdb's D gene call, TRBD1, goes unchecked for lack of DNA. The receptor's source is a man aged 18-70 years in good health. Sequencing was performed on blood T cells: a sorted CD56 or NKG2C T cell subset, CD4+ or CD8+ T cells, or bulk PBMC T cells (not recorded which). CDR3 loop: CAAGGRGYPSTDTQYF.